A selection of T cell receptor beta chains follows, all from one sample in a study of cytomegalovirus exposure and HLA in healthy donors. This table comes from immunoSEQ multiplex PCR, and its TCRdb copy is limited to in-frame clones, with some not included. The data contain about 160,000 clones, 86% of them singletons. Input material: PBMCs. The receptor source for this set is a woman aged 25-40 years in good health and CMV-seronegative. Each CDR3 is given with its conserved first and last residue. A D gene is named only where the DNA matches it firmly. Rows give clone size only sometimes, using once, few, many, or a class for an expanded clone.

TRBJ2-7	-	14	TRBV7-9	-	TGTGCCAGCAGCTTAGTTCCGGGGGCCTACGAGCAGTACTTC	CASSLVPGAYEQYF
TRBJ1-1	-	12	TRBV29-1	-	TGCAGCGTTCAGACAGTTAACACTGAAGCTTTCTTT	CSVQTVNTEAFF
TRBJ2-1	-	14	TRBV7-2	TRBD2	TGTGCCAGCTCCAGGCGGGAGGGCCGCAATGAGCAGTTCTTC	CASSRREGRNEQFF
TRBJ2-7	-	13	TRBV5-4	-	TGTGCCAGCAGCCCCAAAAGTGGCTCCGAGCAGTACTTC	CASSPKSGSEQYF
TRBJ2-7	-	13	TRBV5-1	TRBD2	TGCGCCAGCAGCTTGTATCGGGGGGTCGAGCAGTACTTC	CASSLYRGVEQYF
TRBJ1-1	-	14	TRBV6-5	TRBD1	TGTGCCAGCAGTTACTTTCAGGGGGCTTATCAAGCTTTCTTT	CASSYFQGAYQAFF
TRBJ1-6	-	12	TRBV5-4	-	TGTGCCAGCAGCGGCAATAATTCACCCCTCCACTTT	CASSGNNSPLHF
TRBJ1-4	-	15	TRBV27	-	TGTGCCAGCAGCCTAACAGGTGCAAGAGGAGAAAAACTGTTTTTT	CASSLTGARGEKLFF
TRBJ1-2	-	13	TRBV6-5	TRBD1	TGTGCCACCCAGCCAGGGGGCGGGCGTGGCTACACCTTC	CATQPGGGRGYTF
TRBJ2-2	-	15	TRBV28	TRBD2	TGTGCCAGCAGTTTAGGGGGAGGGCCAACCGGGGAGCTGTTTTTT	CASSLGGGPTGELFF
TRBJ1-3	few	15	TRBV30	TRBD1	TGTGCCTGGGGACAGGGGGGTTCTTCTGGAAACACCATATATTTT	CAWGQGGSSGNTIYF
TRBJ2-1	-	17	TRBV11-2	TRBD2	TGTGCCAGCAGCTCAGGACTAGCGGGGGGTAAAGCCAATGAGCAGTTCTTC	CASSSGLAGGKANEQFF
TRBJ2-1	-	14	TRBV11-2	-	TGTGCCAGCAGCTTCCGGGACAACTACAATGAGCAGTTCTTC	CASSFRDNYNEQFF
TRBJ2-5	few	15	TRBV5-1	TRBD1	TGCGCCAGCAGCTCCGGGACAGGGGGCCAAGAGACCCAGTACTTC	CASSSGTGGQETQYF
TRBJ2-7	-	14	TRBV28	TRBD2	TGTGCCAGCAGTGGGACTAGCGTGCACTACGAGCAGTACTTC	CASSGTSVHYEQYF
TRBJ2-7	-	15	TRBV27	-	TGTGCCAGCAGACTCCAAGGTCCCAGTTCCTACGAGCAGTACTTC	CASRLQGPSSYEQYF
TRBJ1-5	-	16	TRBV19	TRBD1	TGTGCCAGTAGGGGACAGGGGGTATGGAGCAATCAGCCCCAGCATTTT	CASRGQGVWSNQPQHF
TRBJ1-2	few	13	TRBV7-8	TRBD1	TGTGCCAGCAGCCCCGGGACAGGCTCTGGCTACACCTTC	CASSPGTGSGYTF
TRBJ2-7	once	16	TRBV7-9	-	TGTGCCAGCAGCTTCGCGACTGGAGATAGCTCCTACGAGCAGTACTTC	CASSFATGDSSYEQYF
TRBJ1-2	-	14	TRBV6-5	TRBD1	TGTGCCAGCAGTAGGACAGGGACGGACTATGGCTACACCTTC	CASSRTGTDYGYTF
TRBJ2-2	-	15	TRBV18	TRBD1	TGTGCCAGCTCACCGGCGACAGGGTACACCGGGGAGCTGTTTTTT	CASSPATGYTGELFF
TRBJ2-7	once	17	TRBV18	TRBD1	TGTGCCAGCTCACCCCGGGACAGGACATTCCTCTCCTACGAGCAGTACTTC	CASSPRDRTFLSYEQYF
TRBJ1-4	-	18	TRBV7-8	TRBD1	TGTGCCAGCAGTCTTGACCGGACAGGGGGCGCTGAGAGTGAAAAACTGTTTTTT	CASSLDRTGGAESEKLFF
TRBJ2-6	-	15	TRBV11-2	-	TGTGCCAGCAGCTTAGGAGGGTCGGTGGCCAACGTCCTGACTTTC	CASSLGGSVANVLTF
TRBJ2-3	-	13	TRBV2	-	TGTGCCAGCAGTGAACAGGGGCCAGATACGCAGTATTTT	CASSEQGPDTQYF
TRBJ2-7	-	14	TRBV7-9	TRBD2	TGTGCCAGCAGCTTAGCGCGGGAGGGCAACGAGCAGTACTTC	CASSLAREGNEQYF
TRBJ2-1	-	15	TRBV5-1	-	TGCGCCAGCAGCTTGATGTGGGGAGCGGTTAATGAGCAGTTCTTC	CASSLMWGAVNEQFF
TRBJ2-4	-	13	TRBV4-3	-	TGCGCCAGCAGCCAAGCGGGCGGTAACATTCAGTACTTC	CASSQAGGNIQYF
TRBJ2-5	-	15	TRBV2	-	TGTGCCAGCAGTGAGCCCAGAGGTTTGAAAGAGACCCAGTACTTC	CASSEPRGLKETQYF
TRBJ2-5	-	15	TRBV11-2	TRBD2	TGTGCCAGCAGCTCCAAGCGGGGGAGGCAAGAGACCCAGTACTTC	CASSSKRGRQETQYF
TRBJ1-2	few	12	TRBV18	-	TGTGCCAGCTCACCACGGGAGGGTGGCTACACCTTC	CASSPREGGYTF
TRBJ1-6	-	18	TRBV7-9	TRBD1	TGTGCCAGCGGAGGCCGGACAGGGGGGTCCGTTAAGAATTCACCCCTCCACTTT	CASGGRTGGSVKNSPLHF
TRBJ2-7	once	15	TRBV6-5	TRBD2	TGTGCCAGCAGGTCCCCGGGACTAGCGGGTGACGAGCAGTACTTC	CASRSPGLAGDEQYF
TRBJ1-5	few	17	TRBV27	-	TGTGCCAGCAGTCAGTATCCGGGACAATTACCCGGACAGCCCCAGCATTTT	CASSQYPGQLPGQPQHF
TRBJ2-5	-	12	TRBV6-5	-	TGTGCCAGCTACGGGGGGCCGGGGACCCAGTACTTC	CASYGGPGTQYF
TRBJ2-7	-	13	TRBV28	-	TGTGCCAGCAGGCAGGACACCTCCTACGAGCAGTACTTC	CASRQDTSYEQYF
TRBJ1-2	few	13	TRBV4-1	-	TGCGCCAGCAGCCAAGAGGGGGTCTATGGCTACACCTTC	CASSQEGVYGYTF
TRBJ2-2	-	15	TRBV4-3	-	TGCGCCAGCAGCCAAGGATACCGATTGGCCGGGGAGCTGTTTTTT	CASSQGYRLAGELFF
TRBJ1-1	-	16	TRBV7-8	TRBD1	TGTGCCAGCAGCTTAGGCCCTGGACAGGGTTGGACTGAAGCTTTCTTT	CASSLGPGQGWTEAFF
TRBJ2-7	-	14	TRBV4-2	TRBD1	TGTGCCAGCAGCCAAGGGACAGGGGCAGCCGAGCAGTACTTC	CASSQGTGAAEQYF
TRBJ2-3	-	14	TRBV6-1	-	TGTGCCAGCAGGAGGGATGGGGGATCAAATACGCAGTATTTT	CASRRDGGSNTQYF
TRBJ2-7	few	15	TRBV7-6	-	TGTGCCAGCAGCTTAGCAGGTCGTATTAAGGACGAGCAGTACTTC	CASSLAGRIKDEQYF
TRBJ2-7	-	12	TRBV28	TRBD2	TGTGCCAGTTCTAGCGGGCCCTACGAGCAGTACTTC	CASSSGPYEQYF
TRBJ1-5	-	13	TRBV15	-	TGTGCCACGCGTAGGACAGACAATCAGCCCCAGCATTTT	CATRRTDNQPQHF
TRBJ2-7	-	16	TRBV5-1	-	TGCGCCAGCAGCCACGAGGCGATCGGGGTCTCATACGAGCAGTACTTC	CASSHEAIGVSYEQYF
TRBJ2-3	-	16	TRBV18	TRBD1	TGTGCCAGCTCACCTGTCTGGACAGGGGGCACAGATACGCAGTATTTT	CASSPVWTGGTDTQYF
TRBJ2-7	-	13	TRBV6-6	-	TGTGCCAGCAGTACGACTCGAACCTACGAGCAGTACTTC	CASSTTRTYEQYF
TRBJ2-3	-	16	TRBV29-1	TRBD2	TGCAGCGTTGAAATCGGGGCGGGAGATGGCACAGATACGCAGTATTTT	CSVEIGAGDGTDTQYF
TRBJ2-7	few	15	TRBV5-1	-	TGCGCCAGCAGCTTGGGGGGTTTAGGTAGCCACGAGCAGTACTTC	CASSLGGLGSHEQYF
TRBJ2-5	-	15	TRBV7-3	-	TGTGCCAGCAGCGCCAGAGGGGGTGTAGGTGAGACCCAGTACTTC	CASSARGGVGETQYF
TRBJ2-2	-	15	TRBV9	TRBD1	TGTGCCAGCAGGAAAGGGCAGGGGGACACCGGGGAGCTGTTTTTT	CASRKGQGDTGELFF
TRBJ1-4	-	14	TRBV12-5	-	TGTGCTAGTGGCTACCGGGCAACTAATGAAAAACTGTTTTTT	CASGYRATNEKLFF
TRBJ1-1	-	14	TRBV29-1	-	TGCAGTGCCGACAGTCAAACTCAGAACACTGAAGCTTTCTTT	CSADSQTQNTEAFF
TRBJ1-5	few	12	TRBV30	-	TGTGCCTGGAGTTATTCCGAACAGCCCCAGCATTTT	CAWSYSEQPQHF